Following are 12 T cell receptor beta chains from one sample sequenced in a study of blood T cell repertoires in COVID-19. Here immunoSEQ multiplex PCR was the method, and the copy in TCRdb shows in-frame clones only, minus some. The data contain over 100,000 clones, more than 80% of them singletons. The sample was peripheral blood. The receptors here all came from a man between 35 and 55 years old with acute or convalescent COVID-19.

The gene calls are TRBV11-1 and TRBJ1-4; possible D gene TRBD1, 6 bases. Germline V gene sequence: CDR1 SGHAT, CDR2 FQDESV (reference sequence). V was trimmed by 5 bases and J by 7 bases, leaving 11 bases between them. CDR3 size: 13 residues. CDR3 in DNA: TGTGCCAGCAGCCGGGACATACTTGAAAAACTGTTTTTT. Translation gives CASSRDILEKLFF.

The chain uses TRBV29-1 and TRBJ2-3; tentatively, D is TRBD2 (5 bases). The CDR3 length is 12 residues. The V end lost 4 bases, the J end lost 4 bases, and 9 bases lay between the germline ends. The germline V gene has CDR1 SQVTM and CDR2 ANQGSEA. The CDR3 loop is CSVARAADTQYF. The CDR3, as DNA: TGCAGCGTTGCGCGGGCCGCAGATACGCAGTATTTT.

The chain employs TRBV30 and TRBJ1-2; D is perhaps TRBD1 (5 bases). CDR3 length equals 15 residues. The V gene's germline CDR1 is GTSNPN and CDR2 SVGIG (reference sequence). The germline V and J ends were trimmed by 2 bases and 4 bases, with 17 bases remaining between them. For the CDR3, the DNA is TGTGCCTGGAGTATAGGGGAGGGTATAGGCTATGGCTACACCTTC. It encodes CAWSIGEGIGYGYTF.

The chain combines TRBV10-3 with TRBJ2-6, with 10 nucleotides matching TRBD1. Trimming cost V 6 bases and J 2 bases; bases outside gene matches: 4. Per germline, CDR1 ENHRY and CDR2 SYGVKD. The CDR3 extends over 16 amino acids. CDR3 sequence (DNA): TGTGCCATCAGCGGGACAGGGGTCCCTGGGGCCAACGTCCTGACTTTC. Protein sequence: CAISGTGVPGANVLTF.

This clone came up once. The chain employs TRBV11-3 and TRBJ2-7, with D maybe TRBD2 (5 bases). The CDR3 runs 12 residues. With 2 bases removed from V and 7 bases from J, the gap between germline ends came to 9 bases. Germline V gene sequence: CDR1 SGHNT, CDR2 YENEEA. CDR3 nucleotides: TGTGCCAGCAGCTTATCTGGGGAGGAGCAGTACTTC. It translates to CASSLSGEEQYF. The full variable domain, rest sourced from reference TRBV11-3 and TRBJ2-7, is EAGVVQSPRYKIIEKKQPVAFWCNPISGHNTLYWYLQNLGQGPELLIRYENEEAVDDSQLPKDRFSAERLKGVDSTLKIQPAELGDSAVYLCASSLSGEEQYFGPGTRLTVT.

The genes are TRBV7-2 and TRBJ1-2, with TRBD1 matching over 10 bases. Germline values: CDR1 SGHTA, CDR2 FQGNSA. Trimming cost V 4 bases and J 7 bases; bases outside gene matches: 6. This CDR3 has 14 amino acids. CDR3 amino acids: CASSSRDRGSGYTF. CDR3 DNA sequence: TGTGCCAGCAGCTCCCGGGACAGGGGAAGTGGCTACACCTTC. Full variable domain (remainder filled in from reference TRBV7-2 and TRBJ1-2): GAGVSQSPSNKVTEKGKDVELRCDPISGHTALYWYRQSLGQGLEFLIYFQGNSAPDKSGLPSDRFSAERTGGSVSTLTIQRTQQEDSAVYLCASSSRDRGSGYTFGSGTRLTVV.

The V and J genes are TRBV6-5 and TRBJ2-5, with TRBD2 identical over 11 bases. Per germline, CDR1 MNHEY and CDR2 SVGAGI. CDR3 length: 16 residues. V was pared by 0 bases and J by 2 bases, with 2 bases of the junction left unmatched. CDR3 protein: CASSYSTSGSQETQYF. The CDR3, as DNA: TGTGCCAGCAGTTACTCTACTAGCGGGAGTCAAGAGACCCAGTACTTC.

The chain carries TRBV2 and TRBJ2-7, with D possibly TRBD1 on 7 matching bases. Germline CDR1 reads SNHLY; CDR2 reads FYNNEI. This CDR3 spans 13 amino acids. V was shortened by 4 bases and J by 7 bases, with 14 bases between the two germline ends. In nucleotides, the CDR3 is TGTGCCAGCAGTGGCGACAGGGCGGGGGAGCAGTACTTC. The encoded protein is CASSGDRAGEQYF.

J is TRBJ1-1 and V is TRBV11-2, with D tentatively TRBD1 (6 bases). This CDR3 contains 16 residues. V lost 4 bases and J 2 bases, leaving 17 bases between the germline ends. CDR1 and CDR2 (germline): SGHAT, FQNNGV. The CDR3 DNA reads TGTGCCAGCAGCTCATTTGACAGGACTCGTAACACTGAAGCTTTCTTT. Translating gives CASSSFDRTRNTEAFF.

This clone was observed once. In DNA, the CDR3 is TGTGCCACCAGCACAGCATCTAGCGGCAGCACAGATACGCAGTATTTT. This sequence encodes CATSTASSGSTDTQYF. This chain connects TRBV15 to TRBJ2-3; 7 bases align to TRBD2. Germline values: CDR1 LNHNV, CDR2 YYDKDF (reference sequence). V dropped 4 bases and J dropped 0; count of bases not matched to a gene: 7. This CDR3 region has 16 residues.

The V gene is TRBV4-3, the J gene TRBJ1-1, with D maybe TRBD1 (5 bases). V was pared by 5 bases and J by 1 base, with 14 bases between. This CDR3 is built from 15 residues. The germline V gene has CDR1 LGHNA and CDR2 YSLEER. The CDR3 region is CASSARTGQNTEAFF. The CDR3 region has the DNA TGCGCCAGCAGCGCCAGAACAGGTCAGAACACTGAAGCTTTCTTT.

V gene TRBV30 combines with J gene TRBJ2-1; 8 positions match TRBD2. The CDR3 is made up of 15 amino acids. Trimming cost V 2 bases and J 5 bases; bases outside gene matches: 8. Per the germline V gene, CDR1 is GTSNPN and CDR2 is SVGIG (reference sequence). CDR3 protein: CAWSRGSGSNNEQFF. Here the CDR3 DNA reads TGTGCCTGGAGTCGGGGCAGCGGGAGTAACAATGAGCAGTTCTTC. Based on the CDR3 plus reference TRBV30 and TRBJ2-1, the full variable domain is SQTIHQWPATLVQPVGSPLSLECTVEGTSNPNLYWYRQAAGRGLQLLFYSVGIGQISSEVPQNLSASRPQDRQFILSSKKLLLSDSGFYLCAWSRGSGSNNEQFFGPGTRLTVL.